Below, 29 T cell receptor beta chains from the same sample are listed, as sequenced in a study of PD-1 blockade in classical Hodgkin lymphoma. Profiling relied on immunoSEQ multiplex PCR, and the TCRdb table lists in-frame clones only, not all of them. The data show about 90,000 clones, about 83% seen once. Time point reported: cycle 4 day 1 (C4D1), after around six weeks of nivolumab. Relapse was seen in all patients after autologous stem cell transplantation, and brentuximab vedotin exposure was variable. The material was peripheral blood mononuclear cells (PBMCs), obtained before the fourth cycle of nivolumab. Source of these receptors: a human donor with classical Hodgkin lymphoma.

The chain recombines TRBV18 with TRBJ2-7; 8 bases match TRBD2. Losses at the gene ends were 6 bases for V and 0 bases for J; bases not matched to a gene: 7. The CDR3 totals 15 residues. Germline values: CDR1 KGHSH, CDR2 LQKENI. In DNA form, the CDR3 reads TGTGCCAGCTCGCCGGGGGGGGCTGACTCCTACGAGCAGTACTTC. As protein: CASSPGGADSYEQYF.

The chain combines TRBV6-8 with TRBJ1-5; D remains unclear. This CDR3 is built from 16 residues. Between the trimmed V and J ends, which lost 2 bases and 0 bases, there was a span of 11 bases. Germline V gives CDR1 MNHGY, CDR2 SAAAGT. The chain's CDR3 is CASSYTTPNSNQPQHF. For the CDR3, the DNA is TGTGCCAGCAGTTACACCACACCCAATAGCAATCAGCCCCAGCATTTT.

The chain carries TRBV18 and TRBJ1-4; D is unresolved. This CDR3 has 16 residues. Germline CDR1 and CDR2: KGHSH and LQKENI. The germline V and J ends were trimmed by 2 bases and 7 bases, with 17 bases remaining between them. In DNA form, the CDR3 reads TGTGCCAGCTCACCAGAGGTCTCGGCGGTCAGTGAAAAACTGTTTTTT. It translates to CASSPEVSAVSEKLFF.

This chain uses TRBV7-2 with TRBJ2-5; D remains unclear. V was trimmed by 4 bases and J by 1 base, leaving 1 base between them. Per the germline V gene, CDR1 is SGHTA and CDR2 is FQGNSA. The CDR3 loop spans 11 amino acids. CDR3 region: CASSSQETQYF. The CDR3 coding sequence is TGTGCCAGCAGCTCCCAAGAGACCCAGTACTTC.

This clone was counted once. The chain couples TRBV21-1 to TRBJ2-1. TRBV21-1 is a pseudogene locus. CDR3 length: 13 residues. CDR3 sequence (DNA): TGTGCCAGCAGCACACGACCGGTGAATGAGCAGTTCTTC. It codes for CASSTRPVNEQFF.

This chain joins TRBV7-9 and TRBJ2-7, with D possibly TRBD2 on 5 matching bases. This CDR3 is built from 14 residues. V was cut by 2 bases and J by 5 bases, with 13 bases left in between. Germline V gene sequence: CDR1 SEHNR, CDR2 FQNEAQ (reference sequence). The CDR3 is CASSLSVTNHEQYF. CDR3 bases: TGTGCCAGCAGCTTATCAGTGACTAACCACGAGCAGTACTTC.

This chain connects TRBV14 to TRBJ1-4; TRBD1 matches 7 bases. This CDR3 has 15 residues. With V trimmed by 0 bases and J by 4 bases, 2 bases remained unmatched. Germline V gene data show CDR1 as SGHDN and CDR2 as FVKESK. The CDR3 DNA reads TGTGCCAGCAGCCAAGAGGACAGGCTTAATGAAAAACTGTTTTTT. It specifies CASSQEDRLNEKLFF.

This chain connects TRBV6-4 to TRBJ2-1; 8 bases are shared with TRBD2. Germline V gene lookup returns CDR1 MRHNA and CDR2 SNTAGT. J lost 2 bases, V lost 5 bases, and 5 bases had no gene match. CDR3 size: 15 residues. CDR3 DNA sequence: TGTGCCAGCAGTCGGGAGGGCCTGACCTACAATGAGCAGTTCTTC. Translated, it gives CASSREGLTYNEQFF.

CDR3 nucleotides: TGTGCCAGCAGCCGACAGGCCGGGACCCAGTACTTC. It codes for CASSRQAGTQYF. J is TRBJ2-5 and V is TRBV11-2; tentative D call: TRBD1 (6 bases). The V and J ends lost 5 bases and 7 bases respectively, with 11 bases between them. The CDR3 has 12 residues. Germline V gene sequence: CDR1 SGHAT, CDR2 FQNNGV.

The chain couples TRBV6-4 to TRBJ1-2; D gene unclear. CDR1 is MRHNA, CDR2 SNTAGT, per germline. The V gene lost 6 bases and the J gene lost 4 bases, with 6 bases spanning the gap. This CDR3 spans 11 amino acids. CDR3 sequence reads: CASRGFYGYTF. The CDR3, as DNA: TGTGCCAGCAGGGGGTTCTATGGCTACACCTTC.

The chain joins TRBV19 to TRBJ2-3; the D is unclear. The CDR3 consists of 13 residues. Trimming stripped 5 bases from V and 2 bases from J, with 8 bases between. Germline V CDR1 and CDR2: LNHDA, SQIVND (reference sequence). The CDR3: CASSRQLTDTQYF. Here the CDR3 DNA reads TGTGCCAGTAGTCGGCAGCTCACAGATACGCAGTATTTT. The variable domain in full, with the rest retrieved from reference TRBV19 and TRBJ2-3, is DGGITQSPKYLFRKEGQNVTLSCEQNLNHDAMYWYRQDPGQGLRLIYYSQIVNDFQKGDIAEGYSVSREKKESFPLTVTSAQKNPTAFYLCASSRQLTDTQYFGPGTRLTVL.

The CDR3 here is CASSSTNQPQHF. As DNA, the CDR3 is TGTGCCAGCAGCAGCACCAATCAGCCCCAGCATTTT. V and J are TRBV21-1 and TRBJ1-5. TRBV21-1 is a listed pseudogene. The CDR3 is 12 residues long.

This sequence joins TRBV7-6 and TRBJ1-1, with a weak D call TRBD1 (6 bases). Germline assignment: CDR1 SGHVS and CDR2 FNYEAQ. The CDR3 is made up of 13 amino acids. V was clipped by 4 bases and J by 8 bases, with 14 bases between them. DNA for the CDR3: TGTGCCAGCAGCTCAGGGGTGGGGACAGAAGCTTTCTTT. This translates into CASSSGVGTEAFF.

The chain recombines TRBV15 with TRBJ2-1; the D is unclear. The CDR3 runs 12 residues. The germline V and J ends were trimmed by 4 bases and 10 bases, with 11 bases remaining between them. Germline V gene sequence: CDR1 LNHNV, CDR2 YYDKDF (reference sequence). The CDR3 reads CATSKSSPEQFF. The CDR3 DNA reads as TGTGCCACCAGCAAGAGCAGCCCCGAGCAGTTCTTC. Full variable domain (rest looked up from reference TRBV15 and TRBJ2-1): DAMVIQNPRYQVTQFGKPVTLSCSQTLNHNVMYWYQQKSSQAPKLLFHYYDKDFNNEADTPDNFQSRRPNTSFCFLDIRSPGLGDTAMYLCATSKSSPEQFFGPGTRLTVL.

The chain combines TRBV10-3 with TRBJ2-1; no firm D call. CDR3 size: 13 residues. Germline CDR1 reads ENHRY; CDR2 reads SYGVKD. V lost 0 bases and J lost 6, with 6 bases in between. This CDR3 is CAISESGGNEQFF. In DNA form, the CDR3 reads TGTGCCATCAGTGAGTCGGGTGGCAATGAGCAGTTCTTC.

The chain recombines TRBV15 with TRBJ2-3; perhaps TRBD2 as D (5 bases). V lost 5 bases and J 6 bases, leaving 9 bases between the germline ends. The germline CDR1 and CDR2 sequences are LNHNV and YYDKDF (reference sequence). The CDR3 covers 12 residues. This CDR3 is CATSWGADTQYF. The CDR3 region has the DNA TGTGCCACCAGCTGGGGAGCGGATACGCAGTATTTT.

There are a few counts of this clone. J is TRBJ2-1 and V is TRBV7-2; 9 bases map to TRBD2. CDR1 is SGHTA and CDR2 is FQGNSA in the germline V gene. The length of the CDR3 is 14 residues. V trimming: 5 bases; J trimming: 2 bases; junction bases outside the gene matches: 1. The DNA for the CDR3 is TGTGCCAGCAGCCCTAGCGGGGCCTACAATGAGCAGTTCTTC. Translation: CASSPSGAYNEQFF. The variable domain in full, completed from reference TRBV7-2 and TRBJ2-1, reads GAGVSQSPSNKVTEKGKDVELRCDPISGHTALYWYRQSLGQGLEFLIYFQGNSAPDKSGLPSDRFSAERTGGSVSTLTIQRTQQEDSAVYLCASSPSGAYNEQFFGPGTRLTVL.

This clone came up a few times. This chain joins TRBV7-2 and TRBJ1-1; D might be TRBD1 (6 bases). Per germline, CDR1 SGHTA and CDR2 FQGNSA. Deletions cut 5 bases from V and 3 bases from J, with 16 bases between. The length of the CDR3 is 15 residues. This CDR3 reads CASSIRGTFDTEAFF. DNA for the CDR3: TGTGCCAGCAGCATTAGGGGGACATTCGACACTGAAGCTTTCTTT.

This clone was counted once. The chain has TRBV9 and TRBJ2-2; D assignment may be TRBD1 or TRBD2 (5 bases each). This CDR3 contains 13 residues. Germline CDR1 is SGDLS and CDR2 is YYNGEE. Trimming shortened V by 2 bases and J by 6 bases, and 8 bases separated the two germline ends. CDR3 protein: CASSVRGPGELFF. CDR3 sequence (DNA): TGTGCCAGCAGCGTGAGGGGACCCGGGGAGCTGTTTTTT.

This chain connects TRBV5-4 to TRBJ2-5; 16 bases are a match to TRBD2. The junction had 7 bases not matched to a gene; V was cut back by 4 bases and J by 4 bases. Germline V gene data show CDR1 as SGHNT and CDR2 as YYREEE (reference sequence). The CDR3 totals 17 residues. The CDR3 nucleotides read TGTGCCAGCAGCCCGGGGACTAGCGGGAGGGAAGGAGAGACCCAGTACTTC. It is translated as CASSPGTSGREGETQYF.

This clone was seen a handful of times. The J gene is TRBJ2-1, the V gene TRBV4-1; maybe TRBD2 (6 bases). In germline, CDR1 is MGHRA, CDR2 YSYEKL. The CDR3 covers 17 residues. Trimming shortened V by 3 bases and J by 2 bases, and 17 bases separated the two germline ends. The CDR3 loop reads CASSQAGPGSAYNEQFF. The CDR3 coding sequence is TGCGCCAGCAGCCAGGCGGGTCCCGGGAGTGCCTACAATGAGCAGTTCTTC.

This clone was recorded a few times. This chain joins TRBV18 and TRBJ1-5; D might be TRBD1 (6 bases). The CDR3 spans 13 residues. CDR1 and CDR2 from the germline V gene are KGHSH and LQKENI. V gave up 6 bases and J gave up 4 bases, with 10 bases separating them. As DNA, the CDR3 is TGTGCCAGCTCCGGGACAAATAATCAGCCCCAGCATTTT. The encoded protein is CASSGTNNQPQHF. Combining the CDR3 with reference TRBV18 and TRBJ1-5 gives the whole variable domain NAGVMQNPRHLVRRRGQEARLRCSPMKGHSHVYWYRQLPEEGLKFMVYLQKENIIDESGMPKERFSAEFPKEGPSILRIQQVVRGDSAAYFCASSGTNNQPQHFGDGTRLSIL.

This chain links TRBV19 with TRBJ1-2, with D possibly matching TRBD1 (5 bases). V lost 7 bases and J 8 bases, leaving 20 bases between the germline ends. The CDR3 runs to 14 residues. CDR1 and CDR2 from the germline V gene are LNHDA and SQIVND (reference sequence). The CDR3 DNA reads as TGTGCCAGTACCCTTCGAGGGGTATCGCGGGGCTACACCTTC. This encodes CASTLRGVSRGYTF.

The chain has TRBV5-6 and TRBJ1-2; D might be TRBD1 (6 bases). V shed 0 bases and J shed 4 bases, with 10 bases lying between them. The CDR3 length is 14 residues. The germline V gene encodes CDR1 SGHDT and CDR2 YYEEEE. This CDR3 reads CASSLEGGPYGYTF. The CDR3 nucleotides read TGTGCCAGCAGCTTGGAGGGGGGCCCCTATGGCTACACCTTC.

The CDR3 sequence: CASSEGNYGYTF. The CDR3 nucleotides read TGTGCCAGCAGTGAGGGGAACTATGGCTACACCTTC. The rearrangement uses TRBV6-4 and TRBJ1-2; D call uncertain. Looked up from germline, CDR1 is MRHNA and CDR2 is SNTAGT. The CDR3 has 12 amino acids. V lost 3 bases and J lost 2, with 4 bases in between.

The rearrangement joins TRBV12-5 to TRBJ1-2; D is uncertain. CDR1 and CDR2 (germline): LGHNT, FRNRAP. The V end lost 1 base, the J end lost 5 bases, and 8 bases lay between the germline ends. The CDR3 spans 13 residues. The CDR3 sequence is CASGLAEKYGYTF. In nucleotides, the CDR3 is TGTGCTAGTGGTTTGGCGGAGAAATATGGCTACACCTTC.

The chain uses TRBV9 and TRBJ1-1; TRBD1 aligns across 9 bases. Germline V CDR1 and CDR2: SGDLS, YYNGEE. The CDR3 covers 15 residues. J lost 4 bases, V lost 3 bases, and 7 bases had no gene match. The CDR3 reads CASSANPTGGTEAFF. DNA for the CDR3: TGTGCCAGCAGCGCCAACCCGACAGGGGGCACTGAAGCTTTCTTT.

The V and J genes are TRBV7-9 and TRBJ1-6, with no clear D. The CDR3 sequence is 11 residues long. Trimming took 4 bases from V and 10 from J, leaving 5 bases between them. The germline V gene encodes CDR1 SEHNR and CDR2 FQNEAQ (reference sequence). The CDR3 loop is CASSSGSPLHF. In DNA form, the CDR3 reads TGTGCCAGCAGCTCTGGATCACCCCTCCACTTT.

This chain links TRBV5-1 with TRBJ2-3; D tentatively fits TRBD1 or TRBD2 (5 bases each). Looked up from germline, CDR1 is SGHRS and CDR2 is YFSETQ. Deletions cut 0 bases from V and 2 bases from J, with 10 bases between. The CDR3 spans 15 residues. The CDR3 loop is CASSLDRGSTDTQYF. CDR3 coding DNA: TGCGCCAGCAGCTTGGATCGGGGCTCCACAGATACGCAGTATTTT.